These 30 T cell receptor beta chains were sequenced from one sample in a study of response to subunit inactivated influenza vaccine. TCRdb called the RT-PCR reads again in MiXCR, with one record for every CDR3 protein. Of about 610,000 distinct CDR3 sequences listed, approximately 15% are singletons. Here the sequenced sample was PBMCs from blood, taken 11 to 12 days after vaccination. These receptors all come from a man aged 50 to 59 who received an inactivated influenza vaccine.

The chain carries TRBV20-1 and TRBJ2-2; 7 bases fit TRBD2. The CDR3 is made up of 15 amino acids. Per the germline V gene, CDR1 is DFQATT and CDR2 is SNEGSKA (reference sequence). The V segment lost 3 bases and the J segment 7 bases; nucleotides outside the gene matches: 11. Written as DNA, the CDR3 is TGCAGTGCTAGTTACGGGGGAGGGCCTGACGGGGAGCTGTTTTTT. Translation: CSASYGGGPDGELFF.

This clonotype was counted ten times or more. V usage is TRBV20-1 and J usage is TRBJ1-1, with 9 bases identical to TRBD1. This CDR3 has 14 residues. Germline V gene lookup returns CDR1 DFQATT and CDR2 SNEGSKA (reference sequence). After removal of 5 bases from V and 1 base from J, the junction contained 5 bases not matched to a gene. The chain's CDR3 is CSAPGQGPNTEAFF. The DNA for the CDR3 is TGCAGTGCTCCGGGACAGGGACCGAACACTGAAGCTTTCTTT.

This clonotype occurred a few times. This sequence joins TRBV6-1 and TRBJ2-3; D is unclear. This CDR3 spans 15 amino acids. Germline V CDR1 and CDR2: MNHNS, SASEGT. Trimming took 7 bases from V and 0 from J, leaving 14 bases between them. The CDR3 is CASTDHSSSTDTQYF. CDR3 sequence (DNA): TGTGCCAGCACAGATCACTCTTCTAGCACAGATACGCAGTATTTT.

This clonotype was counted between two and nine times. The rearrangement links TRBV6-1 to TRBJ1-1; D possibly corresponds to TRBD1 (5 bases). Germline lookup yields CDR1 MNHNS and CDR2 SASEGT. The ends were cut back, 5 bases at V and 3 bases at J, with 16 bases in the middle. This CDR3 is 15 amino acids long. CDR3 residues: CASSKLSGSHTEAFF. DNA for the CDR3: TGTGCCAGCAGTAAGCTTTCAGGGAGCCACACTGAAGCTTTCTTT.

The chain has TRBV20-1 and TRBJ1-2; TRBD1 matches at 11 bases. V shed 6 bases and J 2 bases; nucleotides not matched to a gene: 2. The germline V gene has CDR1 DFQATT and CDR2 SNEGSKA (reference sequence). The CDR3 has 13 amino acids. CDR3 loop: CSAGQGANYGYTF. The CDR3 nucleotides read TGCAGTGCCGGACAGGGGGCGAACTATGGCTACACCTTC.

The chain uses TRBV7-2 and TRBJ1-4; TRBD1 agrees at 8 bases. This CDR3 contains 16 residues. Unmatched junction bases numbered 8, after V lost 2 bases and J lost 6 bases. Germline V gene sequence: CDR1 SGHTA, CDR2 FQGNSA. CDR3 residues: CASSLTQDRVYEKLFF. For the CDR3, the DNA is TGTGCCAGCAGCTTAACCCAGGACAGGGTTTATGAAAAACTGTTTTTT. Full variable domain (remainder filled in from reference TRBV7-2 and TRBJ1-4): GAGVSQSPSNKVTEKGKDVELRCDPISGHTALYWYRQSLGQGLEFLIYFQGNSAPDKSGLPSDRFSAERTGGSVSTLTIQRTQQEDSAVYLCASSLTQDRVYEKLFFGSGTQLSVL.

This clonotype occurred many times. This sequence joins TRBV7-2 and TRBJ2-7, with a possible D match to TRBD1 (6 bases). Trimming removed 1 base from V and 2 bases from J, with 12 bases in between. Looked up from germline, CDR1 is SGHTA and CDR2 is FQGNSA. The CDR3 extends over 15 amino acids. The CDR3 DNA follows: TGTGCCAGCAGCTTAGGGCAGGGGCGGACCTACGAGCAGTACTTC. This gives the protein CASSLGQGRTYEQYF.

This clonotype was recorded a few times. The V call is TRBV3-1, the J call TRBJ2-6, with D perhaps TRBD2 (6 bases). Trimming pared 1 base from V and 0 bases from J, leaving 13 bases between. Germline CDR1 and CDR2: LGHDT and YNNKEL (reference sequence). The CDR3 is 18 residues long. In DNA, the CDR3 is TGTGCCAGCAGCCAAGCCGGGACTCAGTACTCTGGGGCCAACGTCCTGACTTTC. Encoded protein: CASSQAGTQYSGANVLTF.

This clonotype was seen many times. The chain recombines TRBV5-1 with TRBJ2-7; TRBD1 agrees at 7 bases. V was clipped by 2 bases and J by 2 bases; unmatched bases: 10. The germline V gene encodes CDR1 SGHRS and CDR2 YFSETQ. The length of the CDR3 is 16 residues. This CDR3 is CASSLSVGQPTYEQYF. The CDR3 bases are TGCGCCAGCAGCTTATCTGTGGGACAGCCGACCTACGAGCAGTACTTC.

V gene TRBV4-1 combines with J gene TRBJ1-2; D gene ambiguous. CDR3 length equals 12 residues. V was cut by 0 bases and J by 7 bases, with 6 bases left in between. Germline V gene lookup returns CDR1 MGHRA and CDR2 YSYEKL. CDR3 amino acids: CASSQDLTGYTF. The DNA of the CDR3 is TGCGCCAGCAGCCAAGATCTCACTGGCTACACCTTC.

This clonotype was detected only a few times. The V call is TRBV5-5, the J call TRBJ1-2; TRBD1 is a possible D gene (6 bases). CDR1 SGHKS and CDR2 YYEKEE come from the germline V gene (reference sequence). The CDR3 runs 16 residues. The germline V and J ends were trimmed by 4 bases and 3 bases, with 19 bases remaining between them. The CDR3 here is CASSRFRDNAYYGYTF. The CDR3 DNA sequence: TGTGCCAGCAGCCGCTTCCGGGACAACGCATACTATGGCTACACCTTC.

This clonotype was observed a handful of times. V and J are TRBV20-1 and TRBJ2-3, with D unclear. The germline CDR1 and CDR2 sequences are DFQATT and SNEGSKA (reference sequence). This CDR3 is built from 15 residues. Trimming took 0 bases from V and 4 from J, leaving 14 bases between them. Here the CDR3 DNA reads TGCAGTGCTAGAGATTTCGCAGGCCTTGCAGATACGCAGTATTTT. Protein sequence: CSARDFAGLADTQYF.

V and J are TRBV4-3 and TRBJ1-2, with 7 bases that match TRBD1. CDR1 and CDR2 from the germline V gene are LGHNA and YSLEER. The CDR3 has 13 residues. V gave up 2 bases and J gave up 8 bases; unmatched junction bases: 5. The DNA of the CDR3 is TGCGCCAGCAGCCAAACTGGACAGGCCGGCTACACCTTC. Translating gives CASSQTGQAGYTF.

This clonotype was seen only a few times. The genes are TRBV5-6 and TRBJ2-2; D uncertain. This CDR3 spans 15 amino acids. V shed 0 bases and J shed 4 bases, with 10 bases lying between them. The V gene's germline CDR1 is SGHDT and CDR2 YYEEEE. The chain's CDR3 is CASSLGGQVTGELFF. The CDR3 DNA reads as TGTGCCAGCAGCTTGGGTGGGCAGGTCACCGGGGAGCTGTTTTTT.

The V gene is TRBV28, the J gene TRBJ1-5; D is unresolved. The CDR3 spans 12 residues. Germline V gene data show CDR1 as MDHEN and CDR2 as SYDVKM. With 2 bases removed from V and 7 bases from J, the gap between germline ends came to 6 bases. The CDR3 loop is CASSLPKQPQHF. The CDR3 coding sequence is TGTGCCAGCAGTTTACCGAAGCAGCCCCAGCATTTT.

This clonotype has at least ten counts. This CDR3 is CASSTDTQYF. CDR3 DNA: TGTGCCAGCAGCACAGATACGCAGTATTTT. The V call is TRBV25-1, the J call TRBJ2-3; D uncertain. Germline CDR1 reads MGHDK; CDR2 reads SYGVNS. V lost 6 bases, J lost 2 bases, and 0 bases lay in between. The CDR3 is 10 amino acids.

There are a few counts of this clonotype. DNA for the CDR3: TGTGCCAGCAGCCCCGGGTTTGGGCGGGCCCGTGAGCAGTTCTTC. It specifies CASSPGFGRAREQFF. This sequence joins TRBV7-2 and TRBJ2-1; possibly TRBD2 for D (5 bases). Trimming pared 5 bases from V and 9 bases from J, leaving 20 bases between. This CDR3 is built from 15 residues. CDR1 SGHTA and CDR2 FQGNSA come from the germline V gene.

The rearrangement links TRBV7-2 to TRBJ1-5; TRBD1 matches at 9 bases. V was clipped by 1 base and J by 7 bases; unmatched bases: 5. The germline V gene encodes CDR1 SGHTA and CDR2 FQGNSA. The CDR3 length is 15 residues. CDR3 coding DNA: TGTGCCAGCAGCTTAGACCCGGGACAGGGACAGCCCCAGCATTTT. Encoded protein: CASSLDPGQGQPQHF. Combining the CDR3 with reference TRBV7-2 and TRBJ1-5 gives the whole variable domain GAGVSQSPSNKVTEKGKDVELRCDPISGHTALYWYRQSLGQGLEFLIYFQGNSAPDKSGLPSDRFSAERTGGSVSTLTIQRTQQEDSAVYLCASSLDPGQGQPQHFGDGTRLSIL.

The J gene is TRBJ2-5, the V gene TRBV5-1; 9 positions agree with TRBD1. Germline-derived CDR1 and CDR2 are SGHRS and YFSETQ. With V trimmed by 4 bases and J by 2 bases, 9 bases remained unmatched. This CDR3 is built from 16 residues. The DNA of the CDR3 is TGCGCCAGCAGCGGTACCGGGACAGGGAGACAAGAGACCCAGTACTTC. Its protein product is CASSGTGTGRQETQYF.

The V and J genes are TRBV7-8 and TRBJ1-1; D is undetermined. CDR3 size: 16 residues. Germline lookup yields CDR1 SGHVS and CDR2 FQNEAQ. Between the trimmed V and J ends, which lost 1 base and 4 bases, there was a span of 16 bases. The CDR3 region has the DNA TGTGCCAGCAGCTTAGAATTGGCCGGGATTGTCACTGAAGCTTTCTTT. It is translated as CASSLELAGIVTEAFF.

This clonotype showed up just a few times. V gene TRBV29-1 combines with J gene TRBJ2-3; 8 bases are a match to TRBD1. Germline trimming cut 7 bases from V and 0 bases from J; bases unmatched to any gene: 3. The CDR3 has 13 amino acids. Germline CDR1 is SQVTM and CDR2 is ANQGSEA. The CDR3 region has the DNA TGCAGCGCCGACAGGGGTAGCACAGATACGCAGTATTTT. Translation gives CSADRGSTDTQYF.

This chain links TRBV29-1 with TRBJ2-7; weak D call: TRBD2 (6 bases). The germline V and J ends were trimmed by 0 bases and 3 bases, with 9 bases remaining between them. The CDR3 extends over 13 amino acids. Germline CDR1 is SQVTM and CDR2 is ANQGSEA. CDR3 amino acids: CSVEDPGDYEQYF. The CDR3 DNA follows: TGCAGCGTTGAAGACCCGGGGGACTACGAGCAGTACTTC.

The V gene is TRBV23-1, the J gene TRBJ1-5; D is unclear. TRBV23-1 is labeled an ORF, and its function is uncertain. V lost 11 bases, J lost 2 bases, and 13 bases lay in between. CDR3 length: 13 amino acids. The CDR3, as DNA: TGCGCCCGCATCCGGGTGGGCAATCAGCCCCAGCATTTT. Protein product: CARIRVGNQPQHF.

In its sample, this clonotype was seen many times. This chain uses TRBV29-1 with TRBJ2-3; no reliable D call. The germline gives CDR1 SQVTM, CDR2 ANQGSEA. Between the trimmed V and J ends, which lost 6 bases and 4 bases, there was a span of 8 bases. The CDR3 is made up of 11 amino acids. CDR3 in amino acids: CSVPLADTQYF. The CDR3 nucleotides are TGCAGCGTCCCCTTGGCAGATACGCAGTATTTT.

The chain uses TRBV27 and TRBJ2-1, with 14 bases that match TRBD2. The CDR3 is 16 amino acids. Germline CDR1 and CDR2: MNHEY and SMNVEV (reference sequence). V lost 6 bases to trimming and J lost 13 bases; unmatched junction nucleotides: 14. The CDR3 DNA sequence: TGTGCCAGCAGCCCCCCACCGGGACTAGCGGGAGTGAACCAGTTCTTC. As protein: CASSPPPGLAGVNQFF.

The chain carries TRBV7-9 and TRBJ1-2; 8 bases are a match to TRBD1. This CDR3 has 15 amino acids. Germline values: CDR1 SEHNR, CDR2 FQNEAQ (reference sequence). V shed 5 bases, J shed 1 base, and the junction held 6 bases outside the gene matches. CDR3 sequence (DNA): TGTGCCAGCAGCGACGGACAGGGAGGTAACTATGGCTACACCTTC. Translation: CASSDGQGGNYGYTF.

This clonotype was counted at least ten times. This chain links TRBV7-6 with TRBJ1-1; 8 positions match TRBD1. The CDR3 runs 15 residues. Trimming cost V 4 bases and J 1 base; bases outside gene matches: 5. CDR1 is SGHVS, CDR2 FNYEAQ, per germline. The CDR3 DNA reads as TGTGCCAGCAGCTCCTTTCAGGGGGCGAACACTGAAGCTTTCTTT. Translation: CASSSFQGANTEAFF.

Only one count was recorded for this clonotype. DNA for the CDR3: TGTGCCAGCAGTCTGGGACTAGCGGGAGAAGTGCGGACCTACAATGAGCAGTTCTTC. It yields the protein CASSLGLAGEVRTYNEQFF. This chain connects TRBV27 to TRBJ2-1, with TRBD2 matching over 14 bases. Looked up from germline, CDR1 is MNHEY and CDR2 is SMNVEV (reference sequence). CDR3 length equals 19 residues. V was pared by 5 bases and J by 2 bases, with 11 bases of the junction left unmatched.

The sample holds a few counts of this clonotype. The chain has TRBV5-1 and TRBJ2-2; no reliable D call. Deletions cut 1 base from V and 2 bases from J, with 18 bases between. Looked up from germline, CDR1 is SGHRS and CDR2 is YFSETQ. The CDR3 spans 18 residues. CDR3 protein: CASSLFELKNLNTGELFF. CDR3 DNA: TGCGCCAGCAGCTTGTTCGAGTTAAAAAATCTCAACACCGGGGAGCTGTTTTTT.

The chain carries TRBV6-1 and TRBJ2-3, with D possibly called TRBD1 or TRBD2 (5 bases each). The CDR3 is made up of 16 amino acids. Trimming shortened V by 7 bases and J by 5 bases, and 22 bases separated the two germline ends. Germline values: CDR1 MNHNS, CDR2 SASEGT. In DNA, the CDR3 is TGTGCCAGCATCCAACTAGTTGGGACCTCGAAAGATACGCAGTATTTT. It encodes CASIQLVGTSKDTQYF.